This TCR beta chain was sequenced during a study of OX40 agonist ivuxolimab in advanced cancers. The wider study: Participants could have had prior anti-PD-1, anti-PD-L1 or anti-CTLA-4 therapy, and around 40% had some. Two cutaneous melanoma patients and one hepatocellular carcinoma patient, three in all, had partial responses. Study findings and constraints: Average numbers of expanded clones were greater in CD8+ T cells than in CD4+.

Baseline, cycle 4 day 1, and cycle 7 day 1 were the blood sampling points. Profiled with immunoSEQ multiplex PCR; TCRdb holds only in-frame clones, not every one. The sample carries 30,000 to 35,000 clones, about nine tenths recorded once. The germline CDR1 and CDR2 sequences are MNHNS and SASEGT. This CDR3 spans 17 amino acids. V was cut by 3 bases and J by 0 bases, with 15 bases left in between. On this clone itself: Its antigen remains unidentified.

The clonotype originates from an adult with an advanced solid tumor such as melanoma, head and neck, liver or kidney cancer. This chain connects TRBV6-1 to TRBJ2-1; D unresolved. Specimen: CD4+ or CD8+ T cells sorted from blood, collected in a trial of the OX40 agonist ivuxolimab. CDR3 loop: CASSDETRSSSYNEQFF. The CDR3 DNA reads TGTGCCAGCAGTGACGAGACCAGGTCTAGCTCCTACAATGAGCAGTTCTTC.